This T cell receptor beta chain derives from a study of control samples from healthy donors and cancer patients. The CDR3 totals 15 residues. The V gene's germline CDR1 is MGHRA and CDR2 YSYEKL. The trim removed 0 bases at V and 9 bases at J, leaving 7 bases unmatched. TCRdb keeps only in-frame clones here, not all; method: immunoSEQ multiplex PCR. Seen here are over 100,000 clones, about 91% observed once, and the top ten hold less than 3.5%. The clonotype originates from a man aged 40-55 years in good health. V is TRBV4-1 and J is TRBJ1-5, with TRBD1 matching over 8 bases. The sequenced sample consisted of blood. CDR3 coding DNA: TGCGCCAGCAGCCAAGATCGTCAGGGGGCATCGCCCCAGCATTTT. It yields the protein CASSQDRQGASPQHF.